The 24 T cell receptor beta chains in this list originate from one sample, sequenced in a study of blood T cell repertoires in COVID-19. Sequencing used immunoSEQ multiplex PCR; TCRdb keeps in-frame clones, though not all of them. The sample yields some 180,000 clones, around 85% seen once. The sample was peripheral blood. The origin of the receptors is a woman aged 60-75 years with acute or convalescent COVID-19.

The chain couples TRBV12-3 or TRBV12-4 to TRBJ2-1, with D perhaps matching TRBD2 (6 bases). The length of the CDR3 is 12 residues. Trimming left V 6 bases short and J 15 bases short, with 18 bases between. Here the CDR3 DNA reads TGTGCCAGCAGGGCCGGGACTGACCGGCGGTTCTTC. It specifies CASRAGTDRRFF.

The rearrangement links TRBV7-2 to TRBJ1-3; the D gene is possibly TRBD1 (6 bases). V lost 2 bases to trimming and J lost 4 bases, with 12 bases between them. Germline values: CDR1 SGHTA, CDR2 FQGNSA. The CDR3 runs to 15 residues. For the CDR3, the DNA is TGTGCCAGCAGCTTATCACAGGGTTTCGGAAACACCATATATTTT. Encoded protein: CASSLSQGFGNTIYF.

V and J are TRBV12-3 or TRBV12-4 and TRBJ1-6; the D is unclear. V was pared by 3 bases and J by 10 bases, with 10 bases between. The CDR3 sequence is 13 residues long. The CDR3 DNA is TGTGCCAGCAGTTTTCGGGAGCAATCACCCCTCCACTTT. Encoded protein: CASSFREQSPLHF.

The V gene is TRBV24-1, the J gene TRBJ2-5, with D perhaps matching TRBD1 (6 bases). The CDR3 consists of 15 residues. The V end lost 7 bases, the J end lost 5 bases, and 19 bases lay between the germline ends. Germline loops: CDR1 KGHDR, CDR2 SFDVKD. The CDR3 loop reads CATSPSMGAGETQYF. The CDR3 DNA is TGTGCCACCAGCCCCTCCATGGGGGCTGGGGAGACCCAGTACTTC.

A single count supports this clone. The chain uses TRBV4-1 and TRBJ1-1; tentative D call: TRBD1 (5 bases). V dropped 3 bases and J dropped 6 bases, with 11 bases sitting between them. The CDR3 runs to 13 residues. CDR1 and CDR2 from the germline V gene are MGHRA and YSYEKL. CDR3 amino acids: CASSQPGFPEAFF. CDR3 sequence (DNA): TGCGCCAGCAGCCAGCCAGGGTTTCCTGAAGCTTTCTTT.

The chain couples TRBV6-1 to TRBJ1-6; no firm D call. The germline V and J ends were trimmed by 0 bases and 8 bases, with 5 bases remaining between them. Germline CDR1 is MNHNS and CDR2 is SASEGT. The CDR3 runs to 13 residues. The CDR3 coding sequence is TGTGCCAGCAGTGAAGCTACTGATTCACCCCTCCACTTT. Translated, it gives CASSEATDSPLHF.

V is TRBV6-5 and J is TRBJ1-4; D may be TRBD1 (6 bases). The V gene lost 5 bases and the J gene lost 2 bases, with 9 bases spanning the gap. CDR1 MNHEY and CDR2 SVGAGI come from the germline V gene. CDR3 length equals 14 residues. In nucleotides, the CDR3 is TGTGCCAGCAGTACAGGGCGGACTAATGAAAAACTGTTTTTT. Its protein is CASSTGRTNEKLFF.

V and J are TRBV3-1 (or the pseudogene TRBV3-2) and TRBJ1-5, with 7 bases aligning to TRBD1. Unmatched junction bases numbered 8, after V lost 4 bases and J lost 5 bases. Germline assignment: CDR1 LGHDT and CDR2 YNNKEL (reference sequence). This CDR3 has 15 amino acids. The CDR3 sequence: CASSRGGQMYQPQHF. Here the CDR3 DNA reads TGTGCCAGCAGCCGTGGGGGACAGATGTATCAGCCCCAGCATTTT.

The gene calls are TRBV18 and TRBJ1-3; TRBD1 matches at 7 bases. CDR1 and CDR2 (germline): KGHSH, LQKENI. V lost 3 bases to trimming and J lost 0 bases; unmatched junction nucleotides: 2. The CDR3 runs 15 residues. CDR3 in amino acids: CASSPRDSSGNTIYF. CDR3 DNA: TGTGCCAGCTCACCCAGGGACAGCTCTGGAAACACCATATATTTT. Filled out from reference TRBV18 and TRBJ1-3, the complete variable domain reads NAGVMQNPRHLVRRRGQEARLRCSPMKGHSHVYWYRQLPEEGLKFMVYLQKENIIDESGMPKERFSAEFPKEGPSILRIQQVVRGDSAAYFCASSPRDSSGNTIYFGEGSWLTVV.

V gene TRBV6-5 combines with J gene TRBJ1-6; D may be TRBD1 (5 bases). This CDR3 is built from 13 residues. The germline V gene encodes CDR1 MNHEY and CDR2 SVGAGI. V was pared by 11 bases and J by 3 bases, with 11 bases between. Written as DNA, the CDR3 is TGTGCCGTCAGCAGGGACTATAATTCACCCCTCCACTTT. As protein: CAVSRDYNSPLHF.

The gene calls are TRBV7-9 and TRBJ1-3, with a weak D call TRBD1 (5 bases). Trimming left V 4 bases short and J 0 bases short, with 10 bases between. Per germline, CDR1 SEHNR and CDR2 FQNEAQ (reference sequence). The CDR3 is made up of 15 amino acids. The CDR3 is CASSYDRDSGNTIYF. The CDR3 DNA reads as TGTGCCAGCAGCTATGACAGAGACTCTGGAAACACCATATATTTT.

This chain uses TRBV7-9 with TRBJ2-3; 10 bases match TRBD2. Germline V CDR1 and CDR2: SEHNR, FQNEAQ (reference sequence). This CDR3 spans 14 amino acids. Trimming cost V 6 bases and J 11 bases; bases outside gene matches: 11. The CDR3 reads CASSSWASGSKQYF. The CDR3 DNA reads TGTGCCAGCAGTTCCTGGGCTAGCGGGAGTAAGCAGTATTTT.

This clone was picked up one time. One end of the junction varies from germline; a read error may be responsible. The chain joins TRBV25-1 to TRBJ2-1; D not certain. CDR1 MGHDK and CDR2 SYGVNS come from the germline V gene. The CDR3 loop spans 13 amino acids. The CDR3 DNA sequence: TGTGCCAGCCGTGATCGCTCCTACAATGAGCAGTTCTTC. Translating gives CASRDRSYNEQFF.

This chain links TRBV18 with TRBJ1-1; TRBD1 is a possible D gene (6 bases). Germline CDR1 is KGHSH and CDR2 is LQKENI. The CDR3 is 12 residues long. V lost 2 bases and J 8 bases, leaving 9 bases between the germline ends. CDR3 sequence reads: CASSPDRYEAFF. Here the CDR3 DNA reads TGTGCCAGCTCACCAGACAGGTACGAAGCTTTCTTT.

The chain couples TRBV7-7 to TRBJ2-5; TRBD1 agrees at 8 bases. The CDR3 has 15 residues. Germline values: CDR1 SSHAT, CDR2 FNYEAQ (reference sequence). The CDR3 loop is CASALGQGDRETQYF. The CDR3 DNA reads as TGTGCTAGCGCCCTCGGACAGGGAGATCGGGAGACCCAGTACTTC. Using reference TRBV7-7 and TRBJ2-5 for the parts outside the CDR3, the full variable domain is GAGVSQSPRYKVTKRGQDVTLRCDPISSHATLYWYQQALGQGPEFLTYFNYEAQPDKSGLPSDRFSAERPEGSISTLTIQRTEQRDSAMYRCASALGQGDRETQYFGPGTRLLVL.

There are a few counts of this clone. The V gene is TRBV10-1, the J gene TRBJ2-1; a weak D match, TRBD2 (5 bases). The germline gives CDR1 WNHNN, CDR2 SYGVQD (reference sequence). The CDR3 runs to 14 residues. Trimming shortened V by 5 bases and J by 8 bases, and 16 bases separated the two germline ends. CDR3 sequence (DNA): TGCGCCAGCAGTCCCCTTGGGAGTCGCGATGAGCAGTTCTTC. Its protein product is CASSPLGSRDEQFF.

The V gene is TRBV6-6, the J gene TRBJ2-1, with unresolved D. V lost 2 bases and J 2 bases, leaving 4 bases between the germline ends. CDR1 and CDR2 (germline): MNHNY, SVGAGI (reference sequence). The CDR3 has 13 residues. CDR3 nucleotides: TGTGCCAGCAGTTACGACACCTACAATGAGCAGTTCTTC. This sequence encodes CASSYDTYNEQFF.

The CDR3 reads CASSFGTVSNYGYTF. The DNA for the CDR3 is TGTGCCAGCAGCTTTGGGACAGTTTCTAACTATGGCTACACCTTC. The rearrangement links TRBV11-3 to TRBJ1-2; 7 nucleotides match TRBD1. Looked up from germline, CDR1 is SGHNT and CDR2 is YENEEA. The V and J ends lost 3 bases and 0 bases, in that order; junction bases with no gene match: 4. CDR3 length equals 15 residues.

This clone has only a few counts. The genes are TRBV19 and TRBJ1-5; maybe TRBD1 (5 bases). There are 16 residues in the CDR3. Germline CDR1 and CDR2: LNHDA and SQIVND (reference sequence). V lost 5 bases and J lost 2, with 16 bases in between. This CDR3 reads CASSLQVPWGNQPQHF. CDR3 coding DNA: TGTGCCAGTAGTCTACAGGTTCCCTGGGGCAATCAGCCCCAGCATTTT.

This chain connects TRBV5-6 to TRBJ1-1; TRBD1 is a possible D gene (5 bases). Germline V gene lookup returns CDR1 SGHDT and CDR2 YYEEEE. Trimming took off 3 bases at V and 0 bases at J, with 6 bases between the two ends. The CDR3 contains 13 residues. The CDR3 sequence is CASSSTVNTEAFF. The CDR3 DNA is TGTGCCAGCAGCTCGACAGTGAACACTGAAGCTTTCTTT.

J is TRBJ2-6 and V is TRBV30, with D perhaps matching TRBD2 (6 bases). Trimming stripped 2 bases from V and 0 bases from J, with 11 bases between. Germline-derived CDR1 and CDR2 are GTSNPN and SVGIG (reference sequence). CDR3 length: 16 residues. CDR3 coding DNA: TGTGCCTGGAGTACTGGCGGGACCTCTGGGGCCAACGTCCTGACTTTC. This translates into CAWSTGGTSGANVLTF.

The CDR3 loop is CASSYLQAAGVGELFF. The DNA for the CDR3 is TGTGCCAGCAGCTACCTACAGGCCGCAGGCGTCGGGGAGCTGTTTTTT. The V gene is TRBV6-5, the J gene TRBJ2-2; a possible D gene is TRBD1 (5 bases). The CDR3 loop spans 16 amino acids. The V gene's germline CDR1 is MNHEY and CDR2 SVGAGI. With 6 bases removed from V and 7 bases from J, the gap between germline ends came to 21 bases.

DNA of the CDR3: TGTGCCAGCAGTTACCGCAAACAGGGGACTACGCAGTATTTT. Translated: CASSYRKQGTTQYF. The V gene is TRBV6-5, the J gene TRBJ2-3, with 7 bases identical to TRBD1. Trimming removed 2 bases from V and 8 bases from J; junction bases left unmatched: 7. From germline, CDR1 is MNHEY and CDR2 SVGAGI. This CDR3 contains 14 residues.

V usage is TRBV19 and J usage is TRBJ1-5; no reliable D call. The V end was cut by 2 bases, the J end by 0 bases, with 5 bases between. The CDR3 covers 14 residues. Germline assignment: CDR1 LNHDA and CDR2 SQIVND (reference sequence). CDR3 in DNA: TGTGCCAGTAGTATACGGTATAGCAATCAGCCCCAGCATTTT. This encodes CASSIRYSNQPQHF.